The rows below give T cell receptor beta chains drawn from one sample of a study of T cells in Graves' hyperthyroidism and ophthalmopathy. TCRdb ran MiXCR on the multiplex PCR reads and lists one entry per CDR3 protein. The table shows around 400,000 distinct CDR3 sequences, with over 10% occurring only once. Sequenced material: blood. Source of these receptors: a young woman with Graves' hyperthyroidism. Each CDR3 is given with its conserved first and last residue. The D gene is left open where the match is weak. Some rows have no size entry. The others give once, few or many, or a class for an expanded clone.

-	TRBV12-3/TRBV12-4	TRBJ1-1	many	TGTGCCAGCAGTTTTTTCGGAGGCACTGAAGCTTTCTTT	CASSFFGGTEAFF
-	TRBV29-1	TRBJ1-4	many	TGCAGCGTTGTGGCAGGGTCTAATGAAAAACTGTTTTTT	CSVVAGSNEKLFF
-	TRBV4-1	TRBJ1-4	few	TGCGCCAGCAGCTATTTAGGACGGACTAATGAAAAACTGTTTTTT	CASSYLGRTNEKLFF
TRBD1	TRBV20-1	TRBJ2-5	-	TGCAGTGCTAGAGAATTTTCAGGGGGAGAGACCCAGTACTTC	CSAREFSGGETQYF
-	TRBV7-2	TRBJ1-4	many	TGTGCCAGCAACGGGATAGGGACTAATGAAAAACTGTTTTTT	CASNGIGTNEKLFF
-	TRBV24-1	TRBJ2-2	many	TGTGCCACCAGCGGACCTGCGAACACCGGGGAGCTGTTTTTT	CATSGPANTGELFF
-	TRBV29-1	TRBJ2-1	many	TGCAGCGTTGACGCTAATGGGGGGACAGACCACAATGAGCAGTTCTTC	CSVDANGGTDHNEQFF
-	TRBV3-1	TRBJ1-1	many	TGTGCCAGCAGCCAAGGGCCGGGGGCGATCACTGAAGCTTTCTTT	CASSQGPGAITEAFF
-	TRBV9	TRBJ2-3	many	TGTGCCGATGTCCCAGCTAGCACAGATACGCAGTATTTT	CADVPASTDTQYF
TRBD2	TRBV20-1	TRBJ2-7	many	TGCAGTGCCCCGGGACTAGCGGGAGCTAGGTCCTACGAGCAGTACTTC	CSAPGLAGARSYEQYF
-	TRBV28	TRBJ1-1	many	TGTGCCAGCAGTTTCGGGGGGGTCCCCCCTGAAGCTTTCTTT	CASSFGGVPPEAFF
-	TRBV7-2	TRBJ1-4	-	TGTGCCAGCAGCACTTCCGGGAGAGGGCAACTGTTTTTT	CASSTSGRGQLFF
-	TRBV3-1	TRBJ1-1	few	TGTGCCAGCAGCCAAGTGGACGGCGGCACTGAAGCTTTCTTT	CASSQVDGGTEAFF
TRBD2	TRBV9	TRBJ2-1	-	TGTGCCATTCTACAAGGGACTAGCTTGTATGAGCAGTTCTTC	CAILQGTSLYEQFF
TRBD1	TRBV30	TRBJ2-4	-	TGTGCCTGGGGGGGGAGACAGGGGGACATTCAGTACTTC	CAWGGRQGDIQYF
TRBD1	TRBV9	TRBJ2-5	once	TGTGCCTGCAGCGCATCCGGGACAGGAGAGACCCAGTACTTC	CACSASGTGETQYF
-	TRBV6-2/TRBV6-3	TRBJ2-7	many	TGTGCCAGCAGACCCGACGGTACCTACGAGCAGTACTTC	CASRPDGTYEQYF
-	TRBV20-1	TRBJ1-1	many	TGCAGTGCTCCTCGACAGAGAAGAAGTGAAGCTTTCTTT	CSAPRQRRSEAFF
-	TRBV5-5	TRBJ1-2	few	TGTGCCAGCAGCCAACAGCCGGCGTATGGCTACACCTTC	CASSQQPAYGYTF
-	TRBV7-9	TRBJ1-4	many	TGTGCCAGCAGCTTACGGGGGGCAGGGGATAATGAAAAACTGTTTTTT	CASSLRGAGDNEKLFF
TRBD2	TRBV7-2	TRBJ2-5	-	TGTGCCAGCAGCTCAATCGCTAGCGGGAGGGTTGGAGAGACCCAGTACTTC	CASSSIASGRVGETQYF
-	TRBV4-1	TRBJ2-5	-	TGCGCCAGCAGCTACGAACAGGGTGAGGGTTGGACCCAGTACTTC	CASSYEQGEGWTQYF
-	TRBV3-1	TRBJ2-4	-	TGTGCCAGCAGCCCAAGTAAGGGTCCGCCCTCATCAACTCAAGCCAAAAACATTCAGTACTTC	CASSPSKGPPSSTQAKNIQYF
TRBD1	TRBV28	TRBJ2-7	many	TGTGCCAGCAGGCTAACAGGGGACCTCGAGCAGTACTTC	CASRLTGDLEQYF
TRBD2	TRBV4-2	TRBJ2-5	-	TGTGCCAGCAGCCAGGCGGGGGTTCGCCAAGAGACCCAGTACTTC	CASSQAGVRQETQYF
-	TRBV10-3	TRBJ2-2	many	TGTGCCATCAGTGCTGTTGGGCTGGACACCGGGGAGCTGTTTTTT	CAISAVGLDTGELFF
-	TRBV11-2	TRBJ2-7	many	TGTGCCAGCAGCCCCAGGGTAATTAGCTACGAGCAGTACTTC	CASSPRVISYEQYF
-	TRBV2	TRBJ2-7	-	TGTGCCAGCAAGCCGTTGGGCTACGAGCAGTACTTC	CASKPLGYEQYF
TRBD2	TRBV13	TRBJ2-5	many	TGTGCCAGCAGCCGTCCAAGGGAGCGGGGGATCCAAGAGACCCAGTACTTC	CASSRPRERGIQETQYF
-	TRBV20-1	TRBJ2-3	-	TGCAGTGCTAGAGCCCCGGACAGTTTTTGGTGGACAGATACGCAGTATTTT	CSARAPDSFWWTDTQYF
-	TRBV19	TRBJ1-2	-	TGTGCCAGTCGCCTGCCCCGGGACAACTACACTAACTATGGCTACACCTTC	CASRLPRDNYTNYGYTF
TRBD1	TRBV2	TRBJ1-1	-	TGTGCCAGCAGAGAACCCGGGACAGGGGGCCTGAACACTGAAGCTTTCTTT	CASREPGTGGLNTEAFF
TRBD2	TRBV20-1	TRBJ2-3	many	TGCAGTGCCCTCAAGGGGACTAGCGGGAGCAGTTGGGTGGATACGCAGTATTTT	CSALKGTSGSSWVDTQYF
-	TRBV11-1	TRBJ1-1	many	TGTGCCAGCTTGGGGAACACTGAAGCTTTCTTT	CASLGNTEAFF
-	TRBV28	TRBJ2-3	many	TGTGCCAGCAGCTCCCCCCCAGCTAGCACAGATACGCAGTATTTT	CASSSPPASTDTQYF
TRBD2	TRBV3-1	TRBJ2-5	many	TGTGCCAGCAGCCTCTCGGGACTAGCGGGAGGGCGAGAGACCCAGTACTTC	CASSLSGLAGGRETQYF